The clone carrying this T cell receptor (beta chain) was detected only a few times. Each CDR3 protein gets one entry after TCRdb re-called the 5' RACE reads with MiXCR. The table shows 300,000 or so distinct CDR3 sequences, with about 10% occurring only once. CDR3 size: 13 residues. With 3 bases removed from V and 3 bases from J, the gap between germline ends came to 8 bases. Looked up from germline, CDR1 is MDHEN and CDR2 is SYDVKM. This entry comes from a study of T cells after yellow fever vaccination. The chain is built from TRBV28 and TRBJ2-5, with D possibly TRBD2 on 5 matching bases. The sample in question was CD4+ T cells sorted from PBMCs, obtained 5 days after the yellow fever booster vaccination. The TCR sequence derives from a man between 18 and 35 years old who received the YFV17D yellow fever vaccine. This CDR3 is CASSFTGEETQYF. CDR3 DNA sequence: TGTGCCAGCAGTTTTACCGGGGAAGAGACCCAGTACTTC.